The present T cell receptor beta chain was sequenced within a study of radiation and T cells in renal cell carcinoma. The study's findings and limits: No pretreatment tumor biopsies were available for baseline clonotypes. Top tumor clonotypes rose in blood 2 weeks post-radiation, then contracted.

Time point denoted: blood 4 weeks post-SBRT, at nephrectomy. Treatment here: 15 Gy SBRT to primary tumor, nephrectomy 4 weeks later. Radiation-treated patients gave blood at baseline, week 2 and week 4. The germline gives CDR1 LNHDA, CDR2 SQIVND (reference sequence). V was pared by 4 bases and J by 2 bases, with 9 bases between. This CDR3 has 14 residues. The protocol was immunoSEQ multiplex PCR, while the TCRdb copy is restricted to in-frame clones and leaves out a portion. The sample lists approximately 85,000 clones, around 89% occurring once. A remark on this clone: Its antigen is not known.

The chain carries TRBV19 and TRBJ1-5; a possible D gene is TRBD1 (6 bases). This clonotype originated in a woman between 65 and 79 years old with renal cell carcinoma. The specimen comprised blood, sampled from a patient whose treatment included radiotherapy and nephrectomy. The CDR3: CASSTQGRNQPQHF. The CDR3 DNA reads TGTGCCAGTAGTACACAGGGCCGCAATCAGCCCCAGCATTTT.